These 5 T cell receptor beta chains were all obtained from the same sample, sequenced in a study of shared clonotypes between healthy human individuals. Produced via immunoSEQ multiplex PCR; TCRdb's table is partial and in-frame only. The data show 1,400,000 or so clones, about 98.5% seen once. Sequenced input: naive CD4+ T cells sorted from blood. The sample's subset: CD45RA+ positively selected. These receptors were taken from a man in his thirties or forties in good health.

The CDR3 region is CASSNRLAGSYEQYF. The CDR3, as DNA: TGTGCCAGCAGTAATCGACTAGCGGGCTCCTACGAGCAGTACTTC. The chain uses TRBV6-5 and TRBJ2-7, with 10 nucleotides matching TRBD2. Germline CDR1 MNHEY, CDR2 SVGAGI. The J segment lost 0 bases and the V segment lost 5 bases, leaving 4 bases of the junction unmatched. The CDR3 loop spans 15 amino acids.

The rearrangement joins TRBV7-3 to TRBJ2-1, with D perhaps TRBD2 (5 bases). The V gene lost 5 bases and the J gene lost 10 bases, with 12 bases spanning the gap. The CDR3 covers 12 residues. CDR1 and CDR2 (germline): SGHTA, FQGTGA. The CDR3 is CASSPRRGEQFF. The CDR3 coding sequence is TGTGCCAGCAGCCCCCGGCGAGGGGAGCAGTTCTTC.

The chain uses TRBV11-1 and TRBJ2-7, with D unresolved. This CDR3 spans 16 amino acids. V was shortened by 5 bases and J by 6 bases, with 23 bases between the two germline ends. Germline CDR1 reads SGHAT; CDR2 reads FQDESV (reference sequence). Written as DNA, the CDR3 is TGTGCCAGCAGCGTTTCTAAACCCCAGCGAATTGGCGAGCAGTACTTC. Translating gives CASSVSKPQRIGEQYF.

The gene calls are TRBV6-6 and TRBJ2-7; D remains unclear. V was shortened by 10 bases and J by 2 bases, with 15 bases between the two germline ends. Germline CDR1 and CDR2: MNHNY and SVGAGI (reference sequence). CDR3 length: 13 residues. CDR3 residues: CATRNGFPYEQYF. CDR3 DNA sequence: TGTGCCACACGGAACGGATTTCCCTACGAGCAGTACTTC.

This chain uses TRBV10-3 with TRBJ1-3; no clear D gene. V was trimmed by 6 bases and J by 0 bases, leaving 9 bases between them. CDR1 is ENHRY and CDR2 is SYGVKD in the germline V gene. This CDR3 is built from 14 residues. In DNA form, the CDR3 reads TGTGCCATCAGAAATCAGCTCTCTGGAAACACCATATATTTT. Translated: CAIRNQLSGNTIYF.